These 23 T cell receptor beta chains were sequenced from one sample in a study of blood T cell repertoires in COVID-19. Clones were sequenced by immunoSEQ multiplex PCR, and TCRdb holds only the in-frame ones, with some missing. In the table there are 220,000 or so clones, approximately 85% of which are singletons. Sample: PBMCs or T cells enriched from blood (not recorded which). The receptors originated from a woman aged 50 to 60 who had recovered from COVID-19.

The chain employs TRBV30 and TRBJ1-1, with 7 bases that match TRBD1. This CDR3 has 15 amino acids. V gave up 0 bases and J gave up 5 bases; unmatched junction bases: 9. Germline V gene sequence: CDR1 GTSNPN, CDR2 SVGIG (reference sequence). DNA for the CDR3: TGTGCCTGGAGTGTAGGCAGGGGGAGATATACTGAAGCTTTCTTT. Its translation is CAWSVGRGRYTEAFF.

The CDR3 DNA sequence: TGTGCCAGCAGCTTCGGGACAGCCTCTGGAAACACCATATATTTT. Its translation is CASSFGTASGNTIYF. This sequence joins TRBV9 and TRBJ1-3; 7 bases match TRBD1. Germline V lookup: CDR1 SGDLS, CDR2 YYNGEE. CDR3 size: 15 residues. V dropped 4 bases and J dropped 0; count of bases not matched to a gene: 4.

Only one count was recorded for this clone. The genes are TRBV4-3 and TRBJ1-2; D remains unclear. Germline V gene data show CDR1 as LGHNA and CDR2 as YSLEER. Trimming removed 1 base from V and 8 bases from J, with 11 bases in between. This CDR3 is built from 13 residues. For the CDR3, the DNA is TGCGCCAGCAGCCAAGGCTTCTCGGGGGGCTACACCTTC. It yields the protein CASSQGFSGGYTF.

The count of this clone is one. CDR3 protein: CASSFMPGEGGYGYTF. DNA for the CDR3: TGTGCCAGCAGTTTCATGCCAGGGGAAGGAGGCTATGGCTACACCTTC. The chain recombines TRBV28 with TRBJ1-2, with D tentatively TRBD1 (6 bases). CDR1 and CDR2 from the germline V gene are MDHEN and SYDVKM. The V end lost 3 bases, the J end lost 4 bases, and 18 bases lay between the germline ends. This CDR3 comprises 16 residues.

The chain uses TRBV7-2 and TRBJ2-1, with D perhaps matching TRBD2 (6 bases). V gave up 3 bases and J gave up 2 bases, with 14 bases separating them. The germline CDR1 and CDR2 sequences are SGHTA and FQGNSA. The CDR3 extends over 16 amino acids. CDR3: CASSLAGTRTYNEQFF. The CDR3 region has the DNA TGTGCCAGCAGCTTGGCCGGGACTCGAACCTACAATGAGCAGTTCTTC.

In this sample, this clone turned up once. The rearrangement uses TRBV3-1 (or the pseudogene TRBV3-2) and TRBJ1-2; D remains unclear. CDR1 is LGHDT and CDR2 is YNNKEL in the germline V gene (reference sequence). Trimming removed 0 bases from V and 6 bases from J, with 14 bases in between. This CDR3 is 15 amino acids long. CDR3 region: CASSQDSVAGNGYTF. The CDR3 nucleotides read TGTGCCAGCAGCCAAGATTCGGTGGCAGGCAATGGCTACACCTTC.

The J gene is TRBJ2-7, the V gene TRBV14; 8 bases are a match to TRBD2. V lost 5 bases, J lost 5 bases, and 5 bases stayed unmatched. Germline CDR1 is SGHDN and CDR2 is FVKESK. The CDR3 loop spans 13 amino acids. CDR3 sequence: CASSYGLADEQYF. The CDR3 DNA reads TGTGCCAGCAGCTACGGACTAGCTGACGAGCAGTACTTC. The complete variable domain, with remaining parts taken from reference TRBV14 and TRBJ2-7, reads EAGVTQFPSHSVIEKGQTVTLRCDPISGHDNLYWYRRVMGKEIKFLLHFVKESKQDESGMPNNRFLAERTGGTYSTLKVQPAELEDSGVYFCASSYGLADEQYFGPGTRLTVT.

The V and J genes are TRBV18 and TRBJ1-1; TRBD1 might be the D (5 bases). CDR1 KGHSH and CDR2 LQKENI come from the germline V gene. Trimming took off 5 bases at V and 5 bases at J, with 15 bases between the two ends. The CDR3 loop spans 14 amino acids. The DNA of the CDR3 is TGTGCCAGCTCAGGAAAGTGGGGGACTACTGAAGCTTTCTTT. Its translation is CASSGKWGTTEAFF. Complete variable domain (other parts from reference TRBV18 and TRBJ1-1): NAGVMQNPRHLVRRRGQEARLRCSPMKGHSHVYWYRQLPEEGLKFMVYLQKENIIDESGMPKERFSAEFPKEGPSILRIQQVVRGDSAAYFCASSGKWGTTEAFFGQGTRLTVV.

In the case of this clone: The sample holds other DNA sequences that translate to the same CDR3. This sequence joins TRBV12-3 or TRBV12-4 and TRBJ1-1; D is ambiguous. This CDR3 has 13 residues. V lost 1 base to trimming and J lost 1 base, with 4 bases between them. The CDR3 DNA reads TGTGCCAGCAGTTTAGGAGGGAACACTGAAGCTTTCTTT. It yields the protein CASSLGGNTEAFF.

The chain couples TRBV30 to TRBJ1-2, with a weak D call TRBD1 (5 bases). Trimming took off 4 bases at V and 6 bases at J, with 18 bases between the two ends. CDR1 and CDR2 from the germline V gene are GTSNPN and SVGIG (reference sequence). The CDR3 loop spans 14 amino acids. The CDR3 DNA is TGTGCCTGGAAGGTGGGGGGACGGAGAAATGGCTACACCTTC. Protein sequence: CAWKVGGRRNGYTF.

This clone was seen more than once but under ten times. This CDR3 reads CASSTRGLSGNTIYF. The CDR3 DNA reads as TGTGCCAGCAGTACCAGGGGATTATCAGGAAACACCATATATTTT. V is TRBV6-5 and J is TRBJ1-3, with a weak D call TRBD1 (6 bases). This CDR3 spans 15 amino acids. Germline CDR1 MNHEY, CDR2 SVGAGI. The V end was cut by 5 bases, the J end by 4 bases, with 15 bases between.

This chain connects TRBV30 to TRBJ2-5; TRBD2 matches at 7 bases. Germline V lookup: CDR1 GTSNPN, CDR2 SVGIG (reference sequence). After removal of 2 bases from V and 5 bases from J, the junction contained 17 bases not matched to a gene. The CDR3 consists of 17 residues. The CDR3: CAWSLLKRVRGEETQYF. The DNA for the CDR3 is TGTGCCTGGAGTCTTCTCAAGCGCGTTCGGGGGGAGGAGACCCAGTACTTC.

The chain joins TRBV18 to TRBJ2-5; 8 nucleotides match TRBD1. Germline V lookup: CDR1 KGHSH, CDR2 LQKENI. The V gene end was trimmed by 6 bases and the J gene end by 4 bases; junction bases not matched to a gene: 7. The CDR3 consists of 14 residues. The CDR3 DNA reads as TGTGCCAGCTCTTCCGGACAGGGAGGAGAGACCCAGTACTTC. Its protein is CASSSGQGGETQYF.

This chain joins TRBV3-1 (or the pseudogene TRBV3-2) and TRBJ2-7, with 7 bases that match TRBD2. Germline CDR1 reads LGHDT; CDR2 reads YNNKEL (reference sequence). This CDR3 has 13 amino acids. V lost 4 bases, J lost 3 bases, and 3 bases stayed unmatched. The CDR3 DNA follows: TGTGCCAGCAGCCGCGGACTAGACTACGAGCAGTACTTC. Protein product: CASSRGLDYEQYF.

In nucleotides, the CDR3 is TGTGCCAGCAGCCAAGGTTCCCAGGGACTAGCGGGAGGCTTATTTGAGACCCAGTACTTC. It specifies CASSQGSQGLAGGLFETQYF. This chain joins TRBV3-1 (or the pseudogene TRBV3-2) and TRBJ2-5; 15 nucleotides agree with TRBD2. Germline V CDR1 and CDR2: LGHDT, YNNKEL (reference sequence). The ends lost 1 base at V and 5 bases at J; junction bases unmatched: 14. The CDR3 covers 20 residues.

The chain employs TRBV27 and TRBJ1-6; 7 nucleotides agree with TRBD1. CDR3 length: 16 amino acids. Germline V lookup: CDR1 MNHEY, CDR2 SMNVEV (reference sequence). The trim removed 5 bases at V and 7 bases at J, leaving 11 bases unmatched. The CDR3 loop reads CASSPSPQGRNSPLHF. CDR3 sequence (DNA): TGTGCCAGCAGTCCATCGCCACAGGGGCGGAATTCACCCCTCCACTTT.

The chain couples TRBV7-9 to TRBJ1-2; D uncertain. CDR3 length equals 14 residues. Germline V CDR1 and CDR2: SEHNR, FQNEAQ (reference sequence). Trimming took 4 bases from V and 5 from J, leaving 14 bases between them. In DNA form, the CDR3 reads TGTGCCAGCAGCTCAGGACTCTTGGGGTATGGCTACACCTTC. Its translation: CASSSGLLGYGYTF.

The chain links TRBV29-1 to TRBJ1-1; 11 bases fit TRBD1. This CDR3 comprises 13 residues. CDR1 and CDR2 from the germline V gene are SQVTM and ANQGSEA. V was clipped by 6 bases and J by 6 bases; unmatched bases: 6. The CDR3 region is CSVRTGGAAEAFF. The DNA for the CDR3 is TGCAGCGTGCGGACAGGGGGCGCGGCTGAAGCTTTCTTT.

V usage is TRBV9 and J usage is TRBJ2-7; tentatively, D is TRBD1 (5 bases). The germline V gene encodes CDR1 SGDLS and CDR2 YYNGEE. This CDR3 contains 14 residues. Trimming removed 7 bases from V and 3 bases from J, with 17 bases in between. The CDR3 sequence: CASGPRTPLYEQYF. CDR3 coding DNA: TGTGCCAGCGGCCCCCGGACACCACTCTACGAGCAGTACTTC.

This sequence joins TRBV10-3 and TRBJ1-1; a weak D match, TRBD1 (6 bases). This CDR3 region has 13 residues. Germline V CDR1 and CDR2: ENHRY, SYGVKD. V was trimmed by 2 bases and J by 7 bases, leaving 11 bases between them. This chain's CDR3 is CAISEVTGLEAFF. The CDR3, as DNA: TGTGCCATCAGTGAGGTAACAGGGCTTGAAGCTTTCTTT.

Here the CDR3 DNA reads TGTGCCTGGAGTCTCGGCAATGAGCAGTTCTTC. Protein: CAWSLGNEQFF. V usage is TRBV30 and J usage is TRBJ2-1; D is unresolved. Per germline, CDR1 GTSNPN and CDR2 SVGIG (reference sequence). With 2 bases removed from V and 6 bases from J, the gap between germline ends came to 5 bases. This CDR3 contains 11 residues.

Written as DNA, the CDR3 is TGCGCCAGCAGCTTGGACAGGGCCCCAGATACGCAGTATTTT. Protein: CASSLDRAPDTQYF. V is TRBV5-1 and J is TRBJ2-3; D perhaps matches TRBD1 (6 bases). Trimming removed 0 bases from V and 4 bases from J, with 9 bases in between. Looked up from germline, CDR1 is SGHRS and CDR2 is YFSETQ. The CDR3 has 14 amino acids.

There are a few counts of this clone. CDR3 in amino acids: CATSIGGGGNEKLFF. The CDR3 region has the DNA TGTGCCACCAGCATAGGAGGGGGAGGGAATGAAAAACTGTTTTTT. The chain has TRBV15 and TRBJ1-4; possible D gene TRBD1, 6 bases. The CDR3 runs 15 residues. Germline-derived CDR1 and CDR2 are LNHNV and YYDKDF (reference sequence). V was clipped by 4 bases and J by 5 bases, with 14 bases between them.